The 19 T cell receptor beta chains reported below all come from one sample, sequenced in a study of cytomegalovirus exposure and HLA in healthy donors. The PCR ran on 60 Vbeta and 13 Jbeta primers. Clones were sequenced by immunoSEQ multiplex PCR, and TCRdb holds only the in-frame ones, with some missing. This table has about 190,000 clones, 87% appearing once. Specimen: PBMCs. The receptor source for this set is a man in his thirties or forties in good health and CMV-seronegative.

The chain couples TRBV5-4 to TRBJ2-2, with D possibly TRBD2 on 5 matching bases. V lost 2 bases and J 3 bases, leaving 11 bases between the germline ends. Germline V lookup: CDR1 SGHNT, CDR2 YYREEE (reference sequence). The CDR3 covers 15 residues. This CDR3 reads CASSFREVDTGELFF. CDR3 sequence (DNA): TGTGCCAGCAGCTTTCGGGAAGTGGACACCGGGGAGCTGTTTTTT.

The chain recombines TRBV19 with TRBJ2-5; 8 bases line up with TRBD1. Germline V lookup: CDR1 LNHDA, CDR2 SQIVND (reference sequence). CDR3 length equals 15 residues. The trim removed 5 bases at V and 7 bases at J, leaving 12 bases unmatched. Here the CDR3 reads CASSGWDRPDGTQYF. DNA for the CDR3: TGTGCCAGTAGTGGGTGGGACAGGCCCGACGGGACCCAGTACTTC.

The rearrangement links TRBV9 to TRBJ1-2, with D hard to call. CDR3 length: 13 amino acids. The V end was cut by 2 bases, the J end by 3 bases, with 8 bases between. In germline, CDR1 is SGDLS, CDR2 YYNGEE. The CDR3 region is CASSVLPDYGYTF. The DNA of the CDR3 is TGTGCCAGCAGCGTTTTACCGGACTATGGCTACACCTTC.

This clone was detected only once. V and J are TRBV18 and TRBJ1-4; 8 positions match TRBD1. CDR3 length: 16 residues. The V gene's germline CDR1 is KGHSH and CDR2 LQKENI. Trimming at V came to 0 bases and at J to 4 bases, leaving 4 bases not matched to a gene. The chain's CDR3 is CASSPPRTGNNEKLFF. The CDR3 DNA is TGTGCCAGCTCACCACCCCGGACAGGGAATAATGAAAAACTGTTTTTT.

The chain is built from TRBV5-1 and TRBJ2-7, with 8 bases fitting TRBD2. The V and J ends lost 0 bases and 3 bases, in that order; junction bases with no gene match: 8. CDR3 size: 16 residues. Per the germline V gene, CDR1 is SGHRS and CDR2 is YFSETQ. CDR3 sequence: CASSLEGSGDLYEQYF. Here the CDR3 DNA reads TGCGCCAGCAGCTTGGAGGGTAGCGGGGACCTCTACGAGCAGTACTTC.

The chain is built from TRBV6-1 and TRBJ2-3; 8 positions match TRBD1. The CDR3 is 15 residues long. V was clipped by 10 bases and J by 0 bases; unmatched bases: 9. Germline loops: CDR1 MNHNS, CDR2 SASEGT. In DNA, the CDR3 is TGTGCCACTTCTAGGACAGGGATGAGCACAGATACGCAGTATTTT. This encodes CATSRTGMSTDTQYF.

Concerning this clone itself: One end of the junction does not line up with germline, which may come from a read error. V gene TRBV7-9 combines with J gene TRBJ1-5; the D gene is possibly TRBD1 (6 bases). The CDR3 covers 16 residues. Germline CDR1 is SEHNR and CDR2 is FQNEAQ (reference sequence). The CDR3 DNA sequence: TGTTCCAGCAGCCCCCTTGCCAGGGGATCGGATCAGCCCCAGCATTTT. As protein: CSSSPLARGSDQPQHF.

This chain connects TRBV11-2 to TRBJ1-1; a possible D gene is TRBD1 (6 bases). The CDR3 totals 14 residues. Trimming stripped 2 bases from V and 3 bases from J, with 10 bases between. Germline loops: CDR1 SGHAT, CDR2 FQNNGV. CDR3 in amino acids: CASSLQGTDTEAFF. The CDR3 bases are TGTGCCAGCAGCTTACAGGGGACGGACACTGAAGCTTTCTTT.

The CDR3 loop is CASSGTANTGELFF. The CDR3 bases are TGCGCCAGTTCCGGGACAGCGAACACCGGGGAGCTGTTTTTT. V is TRBV5-1 and J is TRBJ2-2, with 7 bases that match TRBD1. Germline-derived CDR1 and CDR2 are SGHRS and YFSETQ. This CDR3 contains 14 residues. V was pared by 8 bases and J by 0 bases, with 4 bases of the junction left unmatched.

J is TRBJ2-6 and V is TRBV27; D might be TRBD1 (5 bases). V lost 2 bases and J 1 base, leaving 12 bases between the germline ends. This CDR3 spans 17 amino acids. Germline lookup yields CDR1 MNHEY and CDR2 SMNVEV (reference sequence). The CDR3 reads CASSLDRRRSGANVLTF. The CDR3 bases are TGTGCCAGCAGTTTAGACAGACGGAGATCTGGGGCCAACGTCCTGACTTTC.

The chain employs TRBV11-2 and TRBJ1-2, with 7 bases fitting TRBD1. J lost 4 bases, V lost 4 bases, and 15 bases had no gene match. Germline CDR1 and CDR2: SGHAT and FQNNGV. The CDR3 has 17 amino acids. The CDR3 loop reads CASSSSPRGQRFYGYTF. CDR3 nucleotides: TGTGCCAGCAGCTCAAGCCCTAGGGGGCAGCGATTCTATGGCTACACCTTC.

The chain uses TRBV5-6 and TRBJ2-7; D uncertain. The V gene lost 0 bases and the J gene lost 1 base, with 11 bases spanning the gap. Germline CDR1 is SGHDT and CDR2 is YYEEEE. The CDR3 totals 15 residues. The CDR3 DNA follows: TGTGCCAGCAGCTTGGGGGCCTCCTCTTCCTACGAGCAGTACTTC. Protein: CASSLGASSSYEQYF.

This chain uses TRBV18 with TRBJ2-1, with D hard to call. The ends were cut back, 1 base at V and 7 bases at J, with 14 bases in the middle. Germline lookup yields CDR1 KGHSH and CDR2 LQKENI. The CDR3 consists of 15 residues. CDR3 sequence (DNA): TGTGCCAGCTCACCACTGGCAGGCAATGGGAATGAGCAGTTCTTC. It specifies CASSPLAGNGNEQFF.

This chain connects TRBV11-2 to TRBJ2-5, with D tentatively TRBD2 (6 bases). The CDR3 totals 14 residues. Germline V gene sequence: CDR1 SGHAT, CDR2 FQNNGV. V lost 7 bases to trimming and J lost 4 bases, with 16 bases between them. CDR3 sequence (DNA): TGTGCCAGCACCGGGGGAAGTGGGGGAGAGACCCAGTACTTC. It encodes CASTGGSGGETQYF. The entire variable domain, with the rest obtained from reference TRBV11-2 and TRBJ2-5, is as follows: EAGVAQSPRYKIIEKRQSVAFWCNPISGHATLYWYQQILGQGPKLLIQFQNNGVVDDSQLPKDRFSAERLKGVDSTLKIQPAKLEDSAVYLCASTGGSGGETQYFGPGTRLLVL.

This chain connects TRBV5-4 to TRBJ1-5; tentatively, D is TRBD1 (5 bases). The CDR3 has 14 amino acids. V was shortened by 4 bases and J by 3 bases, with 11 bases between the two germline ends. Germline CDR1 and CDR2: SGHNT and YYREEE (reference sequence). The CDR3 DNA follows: TGTGCCAGCAGCGAAGGGGCCCTCAATCAGCCCCAGCATTTT. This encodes CASSEGALNQPQHF.

The CDR3 spells CASSVGTGGMEKLFF. As DNA, the CDR3 is TGTGCCAGCAGCGTAGGGACAGGGGGAATGGAAAAACTGTTTTTT. The chain employs TRBV9 and TRBJ1-4; the match to TRBD1 covers 10 bases. CDR3 length: 15 amino acids. In germline, CDR1 is SGDLS, CDR2 YYNGEE. The trim removed 0 bases at V and 8 bases at J, leaving 4 bases unmatched.

The CDR3 nucleotides read TGCGCCAGCAGGAACAGGGATGTACATGAAAAACTGTTTTTT. The encoded protein is CASRNRDVHEKLFF. The chain recombines TRBV5-1 with TRBJ1-4; possibly TRBD1 for D (6 bases). The CDR3 is 14 residues long. V was trimmed by 5 bases and J by 6 bases, leaving 14 bases between them. Per the germline V gene, CDR1 is SGHRS and CDR2 is YFSETQ.

The CDR3 bases are TGTGCCAGCAGTCCAGGGGGACTGGAATACAATGAGCAGTTCTTC. Translating gives CASSPGGLEYNEQFF. The J gene is TRBJ2-1, the V gene TRBV28; D may be TRBD1 (7 bases). V dropped 5 bases and J dropped 4 bases, with 15 bases sitting between them. CDR1 and CDR2 from the germline V gene are MDHEN and SYDVKM. The CDR3 loop spans 15 amino acids.

As DNA, the CDR3 is TGTGCCAGCAGCTTAGATGGACAGGGGTTCGCTGAAGCTTTCTTT. This codes for CASSLDGQGFAEAFF. The rearrangement joins TRBV11-3 to TRBJ1-1; 9 bases fit TRBD1. The V and J ends lost 0 bases and 6 bases, in that order; junction bases with no gene match: 5. CDR1 is SGHNT, CDR2 YENEEA, per germline. The CDR3 loop spans 15 amino acids. Full variable domain (outside the CDR3, taken from reference TRBV11-3 and TRBJ1-1): EAGVVQSPRYKIIEKKQPVAFWCNPISGHNTLYWYLQNLGQGPELLIRYENEEAVDDSQLPKDRFSAERLKGVDSTLKIQPAELGDSAVYLCASSLDGQGFAEAFFGQGTRLTVV.